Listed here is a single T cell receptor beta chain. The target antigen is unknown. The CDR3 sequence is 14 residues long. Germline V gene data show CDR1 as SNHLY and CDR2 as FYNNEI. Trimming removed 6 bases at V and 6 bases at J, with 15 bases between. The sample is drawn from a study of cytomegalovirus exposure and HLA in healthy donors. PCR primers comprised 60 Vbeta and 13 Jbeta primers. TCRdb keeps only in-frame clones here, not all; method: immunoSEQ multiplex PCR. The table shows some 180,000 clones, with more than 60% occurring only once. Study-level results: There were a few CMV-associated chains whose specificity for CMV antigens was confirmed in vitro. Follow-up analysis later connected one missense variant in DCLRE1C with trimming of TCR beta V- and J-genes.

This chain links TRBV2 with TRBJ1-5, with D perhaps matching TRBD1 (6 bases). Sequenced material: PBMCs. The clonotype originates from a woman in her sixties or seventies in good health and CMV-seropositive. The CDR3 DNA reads TGTGCCAGCAGCCCGACAGGCCGGGGTCAGCCCCAGCATTTT. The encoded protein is CASSPTGRGQPQHF. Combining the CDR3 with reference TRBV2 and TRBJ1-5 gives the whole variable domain EPEVTQTPSHQVTQMGQEVILRCVPISNHLYFYWYRQILGQKVEFLVSFYNNEISEKSEIFDDQFSVERPDGSNFTLKIRSTKLEDSAMYFCASSPTGRGQPQHFGDGTRLSIL.